The 30 T cell receptor beta chains reported below all come from one sample, sequenced in a study of shared clonotypes between healthy human individuals. CD45RO-negative CD8 cells positively selected for CCR7 made up the naive population, which excluded terminally differentiated effector memory CD45RA+ cells. Measured with immunoSEQ multiplex PCR; TCRdb has only the in-frame clones, and not every one. Found here are 1.5 million to 2.5 million clones, around 96% of them singletons; the top ten hold more than 0.95%. The sequencing input was naive CD8+ T cells sorted from blood. The receptors here all came from a man aged 18 to 35 in good health.

J is TRBJ2-7 and V is TRBV11-2; D gene ambiguous. The ends were cut back, 1 base at V and 2 bases at J, with 9 bases in the middle. This CDR3 has 14 amino acids. Germline lookup yields CDR1 SGHAT and CDR2 FQNNGV. The CDR3: CASSLADAAYEQYF. In DNA form, the CDR3 reads TGTGCCAGCAGCTTAGCAGACGCAGCCTACGAGCAGTACTTC.

Of note for this clone: This sample includes further DNA sequences coding for the same CDR3. The chain recombines TRBV11-2 with TRBJ2-2; no reliable D call. V dropped 5 bases and J dropped 8 bases, with 6 bases sitting between them. Germline V CDR1 and CDR2: SGHAT, FQNNGV. This CDR3 has 11 amino acids. The CDR3 loop is CASSPSGELFF. The DNA of the CDR3 is TGTGCCAGCAGCCCTTCTGGGGAGCTGTTTTTT.

This rearrangement joins TRBV7-8 to TRBJ2-1, with D hard to call. The germline V and J ends were trimmed by 5 bases and 8 bases, with 13 bases remaining between them. The CDR3 length is 13 residues. Germline-derived CDR1 and CDR2 are SGHVS and FQNEAQ. The CDR3 spells CASSPPGRHEQFF. For the CDR3, the DNA is TGTGCCAGCAGCCCCCCCGGGCGACATGAGCAGTTCTTC.

This chain uses TRBV11-2 with TRBJ2-1; 10 bases agree with TRBD2. Germline V gene sequence: CDR1 SGHAT, CDR2 FQNNGV. The CDR3 is 18 amino acids. After removal of 0 bases from V and 5 bases from J, the junction contained 10 bases not matched to a gene. The chain's CDR3 is CASSLDSRLAGANNEQFF. In DNA, the CDR3 is TGTGCCAGCAGCTTAGATTCGCGGCTAGCGGGAGCTAACAATGAGCAGTTCTTC.

The chain recombines TRBV4-3 with TRBJ1-3, with D unresolved. V was shortened by 0 bases and J by 8 bases, with 5 bases between the two germline ends. This CDR3 has 12 amino acids. Per the germline V gene, CDR1 is LGHNA and CDR2 is YSLEER. CDR3 coding DNA: TGCGCCAGCAGCCAAGATCGAGACACCATATATTTT. Amino acids: CASSQDRDTIYF.

CDR3 sequence (DNA): TGCGCCAGCAGCCAAGAAGGGGGGATCGATGAGCAGTTCTTC. It yields the protein CASSQEGGIDEQFF. This chain links TRBV4-1 with TRBJ2-1; D is possibly TRBD1 or TRBD2 (6 bases each). Germline CDR1 is MGHRA and CDR2 is YSYEKL. Trimming took off 0 bases at V and 8 bases at J, with 11 bases between the two ends. The CDR3 runs to 14 residues.

This clone was found once. The rearrangement links TRBV9 to TRBJ1-5, with D possibly matching TRBD1 (5 bases). The CDR3 sequence is 16 residues long. V lost 0 bases, J lost 2 bases, and 12 bases lay in between. CDR1 is SGDLS and CDR2 is YYNGEE in the germline V gene. In DNA, the CDR3 is TGTGCCAGCAGCGTAGATGGGGCCGGGGGCAATCAGCCCCAGCATTTT. This codes for CASSVDGAGGNQPQHF. Together with reference TRBV9 and TRBJ1-5, the CDR3 gives the full variable domain: DSGVTQTPKHLITATGQRVTLRCSPRSGDLSVYWYQQSLDQGLQFLIQYYNGEERAKGNILERFSAQQFPDLHSELNLSSLELGDSALYFCASSVDGAGGNQPQHFGDGTRLSIL.

The V call is TRBV2, the J call TRBJ2-7; D ambiguous. V was trimmed by 8 bases and J by 2 bases, leaving 16 bases between them. Looked up from germline, CDR1 is SNHLY and CDR2 is FYNNEI. CDR3 length: 14 residues. As DNA, the CDR3 is TGTGCCAGCCTGAGTGATAGCTCGGCCTACGAGCAGTACTTC. Its protein product is CASLSDSSAYEQYF.

The chain has TRBV7-9 and TRBJ2-1, with a possible D match to TRBD1 (5 bases). Germline V lookup: CDR1 SEHNR, CDR2 FQNEAQ (reference sequence). This CDR3 is built from 14 residues. V was pared by 6 bases and J by 6 bases, with 15 bases between. The CDR3 DNA reads as TGTGCCAGCAGTTCGGTGGGGCCTAGCAATGAGCAGTTCTTC. Its translation is CASSSVGPSNEQFF.

The V call is TRBV19, the J call TRBJ2-1; D is possibly TRBD2 (6 bases). The CDR3 has 16 amino acids. Per germline, CDR1 LNHDA and CDR2 SQIVND (reference sequence). V was cut by 5 bases and J by 0 bases, with 14 bases left in between. The CDR3 loop reads CASSDSAGYSYNEQFF. The CDR3 DNA sequence: TGTGCCAGTAGTGACTCTGCGGGATACTCCTACAATGAGCAGTTCTTC.

Details on this clone: The sample contains more than one DNA sequence encoding this CDR3. The V call is TRBV11-2, the J call TRBJ1-6, with D maybe TRBD1 (5 bases). CDR1 is SGHAT, CDR2 FQNNGV, per germline. CDR3 length: 16 amino acids. V lost 4 bases and J lost 0, with 10 bases in between. The CDR3, as DNA: TGTGCCAGCAGCTCGCGGGGGAGCTCCTATAATTCACCCCTCCACTTT. Its protein product is CASSSRGSSYNSPLHF. Full variable domain (remainder filled in from reference TRBV11-2 and TRBJ1-6): EAGVAQSPRYKIIEKRQSVAFWCNPISGHATLYWYQQILGQGPKLLIQFQNNGVVDDSQLPKDRFSAERLKGVDSTLKIQPAKLEDSAVYLCASSSRGSSYNSPLHFGNGTRLTVT.

For this clone: One end of the junction is discordant with germline, which a read error may explain. The rearrangement uses TRBV7-9 and TRBJ2-7; 12 bases fit TRBD2. The CDR3 spans 14 residues. Germline V gene data show CDR1 as SEHNR and CDR2 as FQNEAQ (reference sequence). The CDR3 bases are TGTGCCAGCAGCGGACCTCTCGGGGGGGGACTAGCGGGCTTC. Encoded protein: CASSGPLGGGLAGF. The full variable domain, its missing parts supplied by reference TRBV7-9 and TRBJ2-7, is DTGVSQNPRHKITKRGQNVTFRCDPISEHNRLYWYRQTLGQGPEFLTYFQNEAQLEKSRLLSDRFSAERPKGSFSTLEIQRTEQGDSAMYLCASSGPLGGGLAGFGPGTRLTVT.

The gene calls are TRBV5-6 and TRBJ1-5; 7 nucleotides line up with TRBD1. The CDR3 runs to 12 residues. The junction had 2 bases not matched to a gene; V was cut back by 4 bases and J by 7 bases. CDR1 SGHDT and CDR2 YYEEEE come from the germline V gene. DNA for the CDR3: TGTGCCAGCAGCGCGGACAGGCAGCCCCAGCATTTT. It translates to CASSADRQPQHF. The complete variable domain, with remaining parts taken from reference TRBV5-6 and TRBJ1-5, reads DAGVTQSPTHLIKTRGQQVTLRCSPKSGHDTVSWYQQALGQGPQFIFQYYEEEERQRGNFPDRFSGHQFPNYSSELNVNALLLGDSALYLCASSADRQPQHFGDGTRLSIL.

V usage is TRBV4-3 and J usage is TRBJ2-4; TRBD1 matches at 8 bases. CDR1 is LGHNA and CDR2 is YSLEER in the germline V gene. V trimming: 0 bases; J trimming: 10 bases; junction bases outside the gene matches: 8. CDR3 length equals 15 residues. DNA for the CDR3: TGCGCCAGCAGCCAAGATGCGACAGGGGAAGAAATTCAGTACTTC. Translated: CASSQDATGEEIQYF.

This clone came up once. The gene calls are TRBV10-1 and TRBJ2-5, with unresolved D. The germline V gene encodes CDR1 WNHNN and CDR2 SYGVQD (reference sequence). Trimming left V 6 bases short and J 3 bases short, with 14 bases between. This CDR3 has 14 residues. This chain's CDR3 is CASSSSRSEETQYF. In DNA, the CDR3 is TGCGCCAGCAGCTCTTCCCGGTCAGAAGAGACCCAGTACTTC.

The chain combines TRBV6-5 with TRBJ2-3; weak D call: TRBD2 (6 bases). The CDR3 extends over 15 amino acids. The V gene's germline CDR1 is MNHEY and CDR2 SVGAGI. Trimming cost V 6 bases and J 1 base, with 14 bases left between them. CDR3 sequence reads: CASSPSGGGTDTQYF. The DNA of the CDR3 is TGTGCCAGCAGCCCGTCCGGGGGTGGCACAGATACGCAGTATTTT.

The rearrangement uses TRBV9 and TRBJ2-2; 9 positions agree with TRBD1. V lost 4 bases to trimming and J lost 4 bases; unmatched junction nucleotides: 14. This CDR3 comprises 18 residues. Germline CDR1 and CDR2: SGDLS and YYNGEE. The CDR3 region has the DNA TGTGCCAGCAGCCACACCGTGGACAGGGGCTTGGGCACCGGGGAGCTGTTTTTT. Residues: CASSHTVDRGLGTGELFF.

The chain combines TRBV7-9 with TRBJ2-7; unclear D gene. The CDR3 is made up of 14 amino acids. The germline V gene encodes CDR1 SEHNR and CDR2 FQNEAQ (reference sequence). Trimming shortened V by 2 bases and J by 1 base, and 9 bases separated the two germline ends. This chain's CDR3 is CASSLPESSYEQYF. CDR3 nucleotide sequence: TGTGCCAGCAGCTTACCGGAATCATCCTACGAGCAGTACTTC.

The chain is built from TRBV6-1 and TRBJ2-3; D is unclear. CDR3 size: 14 residues. Trimming left V 7 bases short and J 0 bases short, with 11 bases between. Germline CDR1 MNHNS, CDR2 SASEGT. The CDR3 spells CASNQKRSTDTQYF. As DNA, the CDR3 is TGTGCCAGCAACCAGAAGAGGAGCACAGATACGCAGTATTTT.

The V gene is TRBV7-3, the J gene TRBJ2-5, with D maybe TRBD2 (6 bases). CDR3 length: 15 residues. Per germline, CDR1 SGHTA and CDR2 FQGTGA. Trimming shortened V by 1 base and J by 5 bases, and 14 bases separated the two germline ends. The CDR3 nucleotides are TGTGCCAGCAGCTTAATCTCAGGCGGGGATGAGACCCAGTACTTC. This sequence encodes CASSLISGGDETQYF.

The chain combines TRBV7-2 with TRBJ2-1; a possible D gene is TRBD2 (6 bases). The CDR3 loop spans 15 amino acids. Germline V gene sequence: CDR1 SGHTA, CDR2 FQGNSA. The germline V and J ends were trimmed by 3 bases and 4 bases, with 13 bases remaining between them. The CDR3 sequence: CASSFPGTGYNEQFF. The CDR3, as DNA: TGTGCCAGCAGCTTTCCCGGGACTGGGTACAATGAGCAGTTCTTC. The entire variable domain, with the rest obtained from reference TRBV7-2 and TRBJ2-1, is as follows: GAGVSQSPSNKVTEKGKDVELRCDPISGHTALYWYRQSLGQGLEFLIYFQGNSAPDKSGLPSDRFSAERTGGSVSTLTIQRTQQEDSAVYLCASSFPGTGYNEQFFGPGTRLTVL.

The CDR3 loop reads CAISESGPEWGEKLFF. In DNA form, the CDR3 reads TGTGCCATCAGTGAGTCAGGGCCTGAGTGGGGTGAAAAACTGTTTTTT. V and J are TRBV10-3 and TRBJ1-4; D not certain. Trimming pared 0 bases from V and 7 bases from J, leaving 15 bases between. CDR1 and CDR2 (germline): ENHRY, SYGVKD. This CDR3 comprises 16 residues.

This clone was seen a single time. J is TRBJ1-2 and V is TRBV4-1; 8 nucleotides line up with TRBD1. Per the germline V gene, CDR1 is MGHRA and CDR2 is YSYEKL. The CDR3 consists of 15 residues. Unmatched junction bases numbered 7, after V lost 7 bases and J lost 0 bases. The CDR3 DNA is TGCGCCAGCACTACCGACAGGGGAACTAACTATGGCTACACCTTC. Its protein is CASTTDRGTNYGYTF.

This chain uses TRBV19 with TRBJ1-5; weak D call: TRBD1 (6 bases). Germline CDR1 LNHDA, CDR2 SQIVND (reference sequence). The CDR3 runs 13 residues. Deletions cut 3 bases from V and 6 bases from J, with 9 bases between. The CDR3 nucleotides read TGTGCCAGTAGTATGGTACAGGGTCAGCCCCAGCATTTT. It is translated as CASSMVQGQPQHF.

The J gene is TRBJ1-6, the V gene TRBV6-5; D not resolved. This CDR3 region has 15 residues. Trimming removed 7 bases at V and 2 bases at J, with 12 bases between. The germline CDR1 and CDR2 sequences are MNHEY and SVGAGI. CDR3 sequence reads: CASMLGRAYNSPLHF. The CDR3 nucleotides are TGTGCCAGCATGCTTGGCAGAGCCTATAATTCACCCCTCCACTTT.

V gene TRBV13 combines with J gene TRBJ2-2, with 13 positions matching TRBD2. This CDR3 has 19 amino acids. Trimming removed 5 bases from V and 1 base from J; junction bases left unmatched: 10. The V gene's germline CDR1 is PRHDT and CDR2 FYEKMQ (reference sequence). CDR3 bases: TGTGCCAGCAGCCTGCGACTAGCGGGGGGCTGGGGGAACACCGGGGAGCTGTTTTTT. It specifies CASSLRLAGGWGNTGELFF.

The rearrangement joins TRBV6-5 to TRBJ1-2; D remains unclear. The germline V gene encodes CDR1 MNHEY and CDR2 SVGAGI. V gave up 1 base and J gave up 6 bases, with 15 bases separating them. The CDR3 sequence is 15 residues long. The DNA of the CDR3 is TGTGCCAGCAGTTACTACCTCGGTGGAGGAAATGGCTACACCTTC. Translated: CASSYYLGGGNGYTF.

The rearrangement joins TRBV9 to TRBJ2-3; 10 bases agree with TRBD2. The CDR3 sequence is 15 residues long. Germline V gene lookup returns CDR1 SGDLS and CDR2 YYNGEE. The J segment lost 4 bases and the V segment lost 3 bases, leaving 5 bases of the junction unmatched. The CDR3 region has the DNA TGTGCCAGCAGCGCACCTAGCGGGGGTTCAGATACGCAGTATTTT. This sequence encodes CASSAPSGGSDTQYF. Full variable domain (missing parts from reference TRBV9 and TRBJ2-3): DSGVTQTPKHLITATGQRVTLRCSPRSGDLSVYWYQQSLDQGLQFLIQYYNGEERAKGNILERFSAQQFPDLHSELNLSSLELGDSALYFCASSAPSGGSDTQYFGPGTRLTVL.

V is TRBV7-9 and J is TRBJ2-1; 9 bases are a match to TRBD2. J was trimmed by 8 bases and V by 5 bases; bases with no gene match: 7. The germline V gene encodes CDR1 SEHNR and CDR2 FQNEAQ (reference sequence). The CDR3 is 14 amino acids. CDR3 sequence: CASSRSTSGDEQFF. CDR3 bases: TGTGCCAGCAGCCGTTCGACTAGCGGAGATGAGCAGTTCTTC.

The J gene is TRBJ2-1, the V gene TRBV9, with 8 positions matching TRBD1. V was clipped by 3 bases and J by 2 bases; unmatched bases: 4. Per germline, CDR1 SGDLS and CDR2 YYNGEE. There are 15 residues in the CDR3. The CDR3 sequence is CASSGQGIAYNEQFF. Here the CDR3 DNA reads TGTGCCAGCAGCGGACAGGGGATTGCCTACAATGAGCAGTTCTTC. Supplemented by reference TRBV9 and TRBJ2-1, the full variable domain reads DSGVTQTPKHLITATGQRVTLRCSPRSGDLSVYWYQQSLDQGLQFLIQYYNGEERAKGNILERFSAQQFPDLHSELNLSSLELGDSALYFCASSGQGIAYNEQFFGPGTRLTVL.